The 14 T cell receptor beta chains given below trace back to one sample, sequenced in a study of tumor-infiltrating lymphocytes in localized non-small cell lung cancer. The repertoire was sequenced with immunoSEQ multiplex PCR; TCRdb's copy has only in-frame clones and lacks some. The repertoire holds some 10,000 clones, with 60% as singletons. Sample: uninvolved lung tissue not adjacent to the tumor. The receptors were gathered from a human donor with non-small cell lung cancer.

This sequence joins TRBV7-9 and TRBJ1-1, with a tentative D call TRBD1 (5 bases). This CDR3 contains 14 residues. V was pared by 5 bases and J by 4 bases, with 14 bases between. Germline V gene sequence: CDR1 SEHNR, CDR2 FQNEAQ (reference sequence). The CDR3 sequence is CASSTGQGSTEAFF. The DNA for the CDR3 is TGTGCCAGCAGCACCGGCCAGGGAAGCACTGAAGCTTTCTTT.

This clone was seen once. The CDR3 region is CATSVRNSPLHF. The CDR3 bases are TGTGCCACCAGCGTCAGGAATTCACCCCTCCACTTT. V and J are TRBV15 and TRBJ1-6; no reliable D call. The CDR3 is 12 residues long. The V end lost 5 bases, the J end lost 7 bases, and 6 bases lay between the germline ends. Germline-derived CDR1 and CDR2 are LNHNV and YYDKDF (reference sequence).

J is TRBJ1-5 and V is TRBV19; 9 bases match TRBD1. The CDR3 runs to 16 residues. CDR1 LNHDA and CDR2 SQIVND come from the germline V gene (reference sequence). The V segment lost 7 bases and the J segment 5 bases; nucleotides outside the gene matches: 12. This chain's CDR3 is CASTAGGDRAHQPQHF. CDR3 in DNA: TGTGCCAGTACGGCCGGGGGGGACAGGGCACATCAGCCCCAGCATTTT.

V and J are TRBV6-5 and TRBJ2-7, with 7 nucleotides matching TRBD1. Germline V gives CDR1 MNHEY, CDR2 SVGAGI. Trimming at V came to 6 bases and at J to 6 bases, leaving 11 bases not matched to a gene. This CDR3 is 14 amino acids long. The CDR3 protein is CASRPGRGSSEQYF. The CDR3 DNA reads TGTGCCAGCAGGCCAGGCAGGGGGAGTTCCGAGCAGTACTTC.

The rearrangement links TRBV5-1 to TRBJ1-4, with a weak D call TRBD1 (5 bases). CDR3 size: 14 residues. The V end lost 2 bases, the J end lost 7 bases, and 12 bases lay between the germline ends. Germline assignment: CDR1 SGHRS and CDR2 YFSETQ. The CDR3 here is CASSFTERGEKLFF. CDR3 sequence (DNA): TGCGCCAGCAGCTTCACCGAGAGGGGTGAAAAACTGTTTTTT.

This sequence joins TRBV7-8 and TRBJ1-2; unclear D gene. V was shortened by 4 bases and J by 4 bases, with 10 bases between the two germline ends. This CDR3 spans 13 amino acids. Germline V gene lookup returns CDR1 SGHVS and CDR2 FQNEAQ. The chain's CDR3 is CASSSGGSYGYTF. CDR3 coding DNA: TGTGCCAGCAGCTCGGGAGGGAGCTATGGCTACACCTTC.

The chain has TRBV6-5 and TRBJ2-7; tentative D call: TRBD1 (6 bases). CDR1 is MNHEY and CDR2 is SVGAGI in the germline V gene. CDR3 length: 14 residues. V dropped 5 bases and J dropped 0 bases, with 11 bases sitting between them. CDR3 protein: CASSRGQTSYEQYF. CDR3 DNA sequence: TGTGCCAGCAGTCGAGGACAGACCTCCTACGAGCAGTACTTC.

The genes are TRBV4-2 and TRBJ2-3, with 15 bases aligning to TRBD2. The V gene's germline CDR1 is LGHNA and CDR2 YNFKEQ. V lost 1 base, J lost 4 bases, and 0 bases stayed unmatched. The CDR3 is 16 amino acids. This CDR3 is CASSQGTSGGADTQYF. The CDR3 DNA reads as TGTGCCAGCAGCCAAGGGACTAGCGGGGGGGCAGATACGCAGTATTTT.

The chain uses TRBV27 and TRBJ1-5; TRBD1 is a possible D gene (5 bases). Trimming removed 8 bases at V and 0 bases at J, with 14 bases between. This CDR3 region has 15 residues. Germline CDR1 is MNHEY and CDR2 is SMNVEV (reference sequence). The CDR3 DNA follows: TGTGCCAGCGCCCTCCACAGGTATAGCAATCAGCCCCAGCATTTT. Its translation: CASALHRYSNQPQHF.

This clone occurred a few times. The chain combines TRBV2 with TRBJ2-2; 7 bases align to TRBD1. The CDR3 is 15 residues long. The germline V gene encodes CDR1 SNHLY and CDR2 FYNNEI. Unmatched junction bases numbered 10, after V lost 6 bases and J lost 6 bases. CDR3 DNA sequence: TGTGCCAGCAGGAAGACAGGGCGTGGGGCCGGGGAGCTGTTTTTT. Protein sequence: CASRKTGRGAGELFF.

J is TRBJ1-1 and V is TRBV5-6; D not resolved. The germline V gene encodes CDR1 SGHDT and CDR2 YYEEEE. The CDR3 has 14 amino acids. V was trimmed by 2 bases and J by 1 base, leaving 9 bases between them. This chain's CDR3 is CASSFRRTNTEAFF. The CDR3 region has the DNA TGTGCCAGCAGCTTTAGACGGACGAACACTGAAGCTTTCTTT.

This rearrangement joins TRBV19 to TRBJ1-2; 8 nucleotides line up with TRBD1. Germline CDR1 and CDR2: LNHDA and SQIVND (reference sequence). V shed 3 bases, J shed 6 bases, and the junction held 9 bases outside the gene matches. The CDR3 covers 15 residues. CDR3 in DNA: TGTGCCAGTAGTATGGGGGGAGACAGGGGTAATGGCTACACCTTC. Translation gives CASSMGGDRGNGYTF.

The chain combines TRBV6-1 with TRBJ2-2, with 10 bases lining up with TRBD2. J lost 3 bases, V lost 6 bases, and 4 bases had no gene match. The CDR3 has 15 residues. The germline V gene has CDR1 MNHNS and CDR2 SASEGT. For the CDR3, the DNA is TGTGCCAGCAGCGGACTAGCGGATTACACCGGGGAGCTGTTTTTT. Amino acid sequence: CASSGLADYTGELFF.

This clone occurred once. V and J are TRBV7-2 and TRBJ1-2; D call uncertain. The CDR3 runs 12 residues. The germline V gene has CDR1 SGHTA and CDR2 FQGNSA. Trimming removed 2 bases at V and 4 bases at J, with 5 bases between. The CDR3 is CASSLNVYGYTF. The CDR3 nucleotides are TGTGCCAGCAGCTTAAATGTCTATGGCTACACCTTC.